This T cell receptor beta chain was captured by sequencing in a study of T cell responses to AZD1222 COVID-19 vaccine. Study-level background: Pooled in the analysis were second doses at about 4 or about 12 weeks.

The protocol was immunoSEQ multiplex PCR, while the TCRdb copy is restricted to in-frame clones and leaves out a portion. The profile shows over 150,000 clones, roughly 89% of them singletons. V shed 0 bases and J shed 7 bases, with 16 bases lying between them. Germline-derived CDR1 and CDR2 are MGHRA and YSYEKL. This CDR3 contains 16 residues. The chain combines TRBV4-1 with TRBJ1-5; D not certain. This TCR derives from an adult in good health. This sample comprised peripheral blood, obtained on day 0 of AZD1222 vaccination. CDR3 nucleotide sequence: TGCGCCAGCAGCCAAGAAAGGTTGAGGTTCAACCAGCCCCAGCATTTT. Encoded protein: CASSQERLRFNQPQHF.